The clone carrying this T cell receptor beta chain was seen just once. This record belongs to a study of blood T cell repertoires in COVID-19. The repertoire was sequenced with immunoSEQ multiplex PCR; TCRdb's copy has only in-frame clones and lacks some. The profile covers 340,000 or so clones, with 83% appearing a single time and almost 3% taken by the ten largest. Source material: peripheral blood. This TCR was sampled from a man aged 30-40 years with active or convalescent COVID-19.

The CDR3 sequence: CASSLGPNSYGYTF. The CDR3 nucleotides read TGTGCCAGCAGCTTGGGGCCGAATAGCTATGGCTACACCTTC. The chain employs TRBV7-2 and TRBJ1-2, with TRBD1 as a possible D gene (5 bases). The germline gives CDR1 SGHTA, CDR2 FQGNSA. V dropped 3 bases and J dropped 4 bases, with 12 bases sitting between them. This CDR3 is 14 amino acids long.